This T cell receptor beta chain was recorded in a study of sequential checkpoint blockade in melanoma. Treatment specified: randomized to nivolumab then ipilimumab (arm A) or the reverse (arm B). Trimming pared 4 bases from V and 13 bases from J, leaving 14 bases between. The CDR3 is 12 amino acids. Germline CDR1 is SGHAT and CDR2 is FQNNGV. The protocol was immunoSEQ multiplex PCR, while the TCRdb copy is restricted to in-frame clones and leaves out a portion. The sample lists some 31,000 clones, approximately 86% occurring once. The sequence was collected from a human donor with melanoma. Sequencing used CD8+ T cells sorted from blood (inferred from file names), obtained from a patient given nivolumab and ipilimumab in sequence. V gene TRBV11-2 combines with J gene TRBJ2-1, with D possibly being TRBD2 (6 bases). This CDR3 reads CASSWIADVQFF. The CDR3, as DNA: TGTGCCAGCAGCTGGATAGCGGACGTACAGTTCTTC.